The 14 T cell receptor beta chains below come from one sample, sequenced in a study of T cells in Graves' hyperthyroidism and ophthalmopathy. Amplification targeted TCR beta CDR3 regions from RNA transcripts. HTBI primers were the set used in a first-round RT-PCR of the TCR CDR3. TCRdb redid the calling of the multiplex PCR reads with MiXCR, one entry per CDR3 protein. This sample has 350,000 to 500,000 distinct CDR3 sequences, with approximately 13% found just once. Material: blood. The receptors originated from a woman younger than 35 with Graves' hyperthyroidism.

The chain joins TRBV27 to TRBJ2-7; a weak D match, TRBD1 (6 bases). Germline V gene data show CDR1 as MNHEY and CDR2 as SMNVEV (reference sequence). This CDR3 has 11 residues. Trimming took 8 bases from V and 5 from J, leaving 10 bases between them. This chain's CDR3 is CASLQGNEQYF. CDR3 nucleotides: TGTGCCAGCCTTCAGGGGAACGAGCAGTACTTC.

This clonotype was picked up many times. The chain couples TRBV6-1 to TRBJ1-1; D uncertain. CDR1 MNHNS and CDR2 SASEGT come from the germline V gene. The CDR3 is 14 amino acids. The V and J ends lost 7 bases and 1 base respectively, with 13 bases between them. The CDR3: CASTEGNWNTEAFF. In DNA form, the CDR3 reads TGTGCCAGCACTGAGGGAAACTGGAACACTGAAGCTTTCTTT.

The sample holds many counts of this clonotype. This chain joins TRBV4-3 and TRBJ2-5; tentatively, D is TRBD1 (6 bases). Trimming took off 1 base at V and 5 bases at J, with 14 bases between the two ends. CDR3 length: 15 amino acids. Per the germline V gene, CDR1 is LGHNA and CDR2 is YSLEER. In nucleotides, the CDR3 is TGCGCCAGCAGCCAAGGCAGGGGTGCTTTCGAGACCCAGTACTTC. Translated: CASSQGRGAFETQYF.

The CDR3 spells CASSPPTGGIEKLFF. Here the CDR3 DNA reads TGTGCCAGCAGCCCCCCGACAGGGGGCATCGAAAAACTGTTTTTT. V and J are TRBV7-9 and TRBJ1-4; 10 bases are a match to TRBD1. The CDR3 consists of 15 residues. CDR1 is SEHNR, CDR2 FQNEAQ, per germline (reference sequence). After removal of 5 bases from V and 8 bases from J, the junction contained 8 bases not matched to a gene.

This clonotype was found many times. The gene calls are TRBV6-1 and TRBJ2-7; 7 nucleotides line up with TRBD2. CDR1 and CDR2 (germline): MNHNS, SASEGT. The CDR3 runs to 12 residues. J lost 8 bases, V lost 5 bases, and 6 bases had no gene match. The CDR3 region has the DNA TGTGCCAGCAGTTTAGGAGCGGGACAGCAGTACTTC. Translated: CASSLGAGQQYF.

This clonotype was picked up one time. Just one base apart from a much larger clone, this may be a read error. The chain has TRBV5-1 and TRBJ2-2, with D hard to call. The CDR3 is 13 residues long. Germline V gene lookup returns CDR1 SGHRS and CDR2 YFSETQ. The CDR3 nucleotides are TGCGCCAGCCGCTTGCCCGGGACCGGGGAGCTGTTTTTT. Amino acids: CASRLPGTGELFF.

This clonotype was seen ten or more times. The rearrangement uses TRBV12-3 or TRBV12-4 and TRBJ2-3; D assignment may be TRBD1 or TRBD2 (5 bases each). Trimming removed 6 bases at V and 3 bases at J, with 16 bases between. This CDR3 comprises 15 residues. The CDR3 sequence is CASSVRGDGTDTQYF. The CDR3 region has the DNA TGTGCCAGCAGCGTAAGGGGAGATGGGACAGATACGCAGTATTTT.

This clonotype was counted ten times or more. This chain uses TRBV6-1 with TRBJ1-2, with 7 bases matching TRBD1. The J segment lost 4 bases and the V segment lost 2 bases, leaving 13 bases of the junction unmatched. The germline gives CDR1 MNHNS, CDR2 SASEGT. The CDR3 consists of 17 residues. The CDR3 region is CASSENTGTANSYGYTF. In DNA form, the CDR3 reads TGTGCCAGCAGTGAAAACACCGGGACAGCCAACTCCTATGGCTACACCTTC.

This clonotype was seen repeatedly, ten times or more. The chain carries TRBV6-5 and TRBJ2-7; 9 bases line up with TRBD1. J gave up 2 bases and V 2 bases, and 4 bases lay outside the gene matches. Germline V gives CDR1 MNHEY, CDR2 SVGAGI. CDR3 size: 15 residues. CDR3 protein: CASSYRGQGTYEQYF. CDR3 sequence (DNA): TGTGCCAGCAGTTACCGCGGACAGGGGACCTACGAGCAGTACTTC.

The rearrangement links TRBV5-1 to TRBJ2-2; possible D gene TRBD1, 6 bases. V dropped 3 bases and J dropped 2 bases, with 11 bases sitting between them. CDR1 is SGHRS, CDR2 YFSETQ, per germline. The CDR3 contains 15 residues. This CDR3 is CASSWPGHNTGELFF. The CDR3 DNA reads TGCGCCAGCAGCTGGCCGGGACACAACACCGGGGAGCTGTTTTTT.

This clonotype was detected many times. The V gene is TRBV12-3 or TRBV12-4, the J gene TRBJ1-2; 8 bases match TRBD1. There are 18 residues in the CDR3. The trim removed 1 base at V and 0 bases at J, leaving 10 bases unmatched. CDR3 residues: CASSLGSAGGLANYGYTF. The CDR3 nucleotides are TGTGCCAGCAGTTTAGGGTCGGCAGGGGGCTTGGCTAACTATGGCTACACCTTC.

This clonotype has a count of ten or more. The CDR3 is CASRVYTDTQYF. DNA for the CDR3: TGTGCCAGCAGGGTCTACACAGATACGCAGTATTTT. The chain joins TRBV2 to TRBJ2-3, with D unresolved. V shed 6 bases and J shed 2 bases, with 6 bases lying between them. The CDR3 runs to 12 residues. Germline V gene lookup returns CDR1 SNHLY and CDR2 FYNNEI. The entire variable domain, with the rest obtained from reference TRBV2 and TRBJ2-3, is as follows: EPEVTQTPSHQVTQMGQEVILRCVPISNHLYFYWYRQILGQKVEFLVSFYNNEISEKSEIFDDQFSVERPDGSNFTLKIRSTKLEDSAMYFCASRVYTDTQYFGPGTRLTVL.

The V call is TRBV3-1, the J call TRBJ1-2; TRBD1 matches 8 bases. CDR1 is LGHDT and CDR2 is YNNKEL in the germline V gene (reference sequence). The CDR3 totals 16 residues. Trimming cost V 1 base and J 2 bases; bases outside gene matches: 6. The CDR3 bases are TGTGCCAGCAGCCAAGCAGGGGGCGCCGGGAACTATGGCTACACCTTC. Encoded protein: CASSQAGGAGNYGYTF. The complete variable domain, with remaining parts taken from reference TRBV3-1 and TRBJ1-2, reads DTAVSQTPKYLVTQMGNDKSIKCEQNLGHDTMYWYKQDSKKFLKIMFSYNNKELIINETVPNRFSPKSPDKAHLNLHINSLELGDSAVYFCASSQAGGAGNYGYTFGSGTRLTVV.

This clonotype was counted a few times. This chain uses TRBV19 with TRBJ2-7; 7 bases fit TRBD2. The V gene end was trimmed by 4 bases and the J gene end by 6 bases; junction bases not matched to a gene: 6. CDR1 and CDR2 from the germline V gene are LNHDA and SQIVND (reference sequence). This CDR3 comprises 13 residues. CDR3 region: CASSNSGGGEQYF. The CDR3 DNA is TGTGCCAGTAGTAATTCGGGAGGCGGCGAGCAGTACTTC.